Below are 28 T cell receptor beta chains sequenced from a single sample in a study of blood T cell repertoires in COVID-19. The data were produced by immunoSEQ multiplex PCR, yet TCRdb's version contains in-frame clones alone and is incomplete. This repertoire shows around 220,000 clones, about nine tenths found once; its top ten account for roughly 4.2%. The sample comprised peripheral blood. The receptor set was obtained from a man aged 50 to 60 with acute or convalescent COVID-19.

The chain joins TRBV3-1 (or the pseudogene TRBV3-2) to TRBJ1-4; 12 nucleotides line up with TRBD1. CDR1 is LGHDT and CDR2 is YNNKEL in the germline V gene (reference sequence). The V segment lost 4 bases and the J segment 0 bases; nucleotides outside the gene matches: 9. The CDR3 consists of 19 residues. CDR3 bases: TGTGCCAGCAGCCTTCGGGACAGGGGGCGTTGGGCAACTAATGAAAAACTGTTTTTT. This codes for CASSLRDRGRWATNEKLFF.

This clone was seen a single time. The chain employs TRBV10-1 and TRBJ2-7; D is perhaps TRBD1 (6 bases). Looked up from germline, CDR1 is WNHNN and CDR2 is SYGVQD (reference sequence). The CDR3 is 13 amino acids. The V gene lost 8 bases and the J gene lost 6 bases, with 17 bases spanning the gap. In nucleotides, the CDR3 is TGCGCCAGCCAAGGGACATTATCTAGCGAGCAGTACTTC. It encodes CASQGTLSSEQYF.

V gene TRBV11-2 combines with J gene TRBJ2-1; weak D call: TRBD2 (7 bases). The CDR3 has 14 residues. The V and J ends lost 4 bases and 7 bases respectively, with 14 bases between them. Germline CDR1 SGHAT, CDR2 FQNNGV. The CDR3 region has the DNA TGTGCCAGCAGCTCGGGGGGCCCGGGGAATGAGCAGTTCTTC. This sequence encodes CASSSGGPGNEQFF.

The chain has TRBV7-2 and TRBJ2-3; a possible D gene is TRBD2 (6 bases). The CDR3 spans 15 residues. The germline V and J ends were trimmed by 5 bases and 0 bases, with 12 bases remaining between them. CDR1 and CDR2 from the germline V gene are SGHTA and FQGNSA. CDR3 nucleotide sequence: TGTGCCAGCAGCATGACTAGTACTAGCACAGATACGCAGTATTTT. Encoded protein: CASSMTSTSTDTQYF. The variable domain in full, with the rest retrieved from reference TRBV7-2 and TRBJ2-3, is GAGVSQSPSNKVTEKGKDVELRCDPISGHTALYWYRQSLGQGLEFLIYFQGNSAPDKSGLPSDRFSAERTGGSVSTLTIQRTQQEDSAVYLCASSMTSTSTDTQYFGPGTRLTVL.

The rearrangement uses TRBV5-1 and TRBJ1-4, with a weak D call TRBD1 (6 bases). Germline V gene data show CDR1 as SGHRS and CDR2 as YFSETQ. V lost 2 bases to trimming and J lost 6 bases, with 11 bases between them. The length of the CDR3 is 14 residues. CDR3 loop: CASSFGQIHEKLFF. The DNA for the CDR3 is TGCGCCAGCAGCTTTGGACAGATACATGAAAAACTGTTTTTT.

The chain is built from TRBV4-1 and TRBJ1-5; no firm D call. CDR3 length equals 13 residues. The germline gives CDR1 MGHRA, CDR2 YSYEKL. Trimming took off 0 bases at V and 7 bases at J, with 7 bases between the two ends. CDR3 sequence reads: CASSQEVGQPQHF. The DNA of the CDR3 is TGCGCCAGCAGCCAAGAGGTGGGCCAGCCCCAGCATTTT.

The CDR3 DNA sequence: TGTGCCAGCAGTCCACAGGGGGCAATGGCTGAAGCTTTCTTT. It translates to CASSPQGAMAEAFF. J is TRBJ1-1 and V is TRBV6-5, with 9 positions matching TRBD1. The CDR3 contains 14 residues. V was pared by 5 bases and J by 6 bases, with 7 bases of the junction left unmatched. Germline CDR1 is MNHEY and CDR2 is SVGAGI.

This chain uses TRBV16 with TRBJ2-2, with TRBD2 as a possible D gene (6 bases). Germline V gene sequence: CDR1 KGHSY, CDR2 FQNENV. V lost 4 bases to trimming and J lost 6 bases, with 9 bases between them. CDR3 length: 13 amino acids. The DNA of the CDR3 is TGTGCCAGCAGCCCCCGCGGGGCCGGGGAGCTGTTTTTT. Protein sequence: CASSPRGAGELFF.

The chain is built from TRBV19 and TRBJ2-1; perhaps TRBD1 as D (6 bases). V was pared by 3 bases and J by 5 bases, with 17 bases between. The germline gives CDR1 LNHDA, CDR2 SQIVND (reference sequence). There are 16 residues in the CDR3. The CDR3 DNA follows: TGTGCCAGTAGTATTAGACCCTATGGGGGCCACAATGAGCAGTTCTTC. Amino acids: CASSIRPYGGHNEQFF. Variable domain in full (rest from reference TRBV19 and TRBJ2-1): DGGITQSPKYLFRKEGQNVTLSCEQNLNHDAMYWYRQDPGQGLRLIYYSQIVNDFQKGDIAEGYSVSREKKESFPLTVTSAQKNPTAFYLCASSIRPYGGHNEQFFGPGTRLTVL.

V usage is TRBV6-5 and J usage is TRBJ1-2; D is undetermined. V was clipped by 6 bases and J by 5 bases, with 16 bases between them. The CDR3 length is 14 residues. Germline loops: CDR1 MNHEY, CDR2 SVGAGI. CDR3 loop: CASRRPSTGYGYTF. In DNA, the CDR3 is TGTGCCAGCAGGCGGCCGTCTACTGGATATGGCTACACCTTC.

V gene TRBV5-1 combines with J gene TRBJ1-4; D is unclear. The germline V and J ends were trimmed by 3 bases and 0 bases, with 12 bases remaining between them. This CDR3 is 16 amino acids long. Germline CDR1 is SGHRS and CDR2 is YFSETQ. CDR3 DNA sequence: TGCGCCAGCAGCTGGGCCTCCGGGACAACTAATGAAAAACTGTTTTTT. Its translation: CASSWASGTTNEKLFF.

The chain is built from TRBV5-1 and TRBJ2-1, with 7 nucleotides matching TRBD2. Germline CDR1 SGHRS, CDR2 YFSETQ. This CDR3 has 16 amino acids. The junction had 15 bases not matched to a gene; V was cut back by 3 bases and J by 9 bases. The DNA for the CDR3 is TGCGCCAGCAGCTGGGGGGTTGGACTAGAAGCTAGTGAGCAGTTCTTC. Translated, it gives CASSWGVGLEASEQFF.

The V and J genes are TRBV29-1 and TRBJ1-2, with 7 bases aligning to TRBD1. In germline, CDR1 is SQVTM, CDR2 ANQGSEA. The CDR3 runs to 13 residues. After removal of 4 bases from V and 0 bases from J, the junction contained 2 bases not matched to a gene. For the CDR3, the DNA is TGCAGCGTTGGGGACAGTCCTAACTATGGCTACACCTTC. Its translation: CSVGDSPNYGYTF. Complete variable domain (other parts from reference TRBV29-1 and TRBJ1-2): SAVISQKPSRDICQRGTSLTIQCQVDSQVTMMFWYRQQPGQSLTLIATANQGSEATYESGFVIDKFPISRPNLTFSTLTVSNMSPEDSSIYLCSVGDSPNYGYTFGSGTRLTVV.

The V call is TRBV7-8, the J call TRBJ1-2; D might be TRBD1 (5 bases). The CDR3 runs 17 residues. Trimming took 1 base from V and 1 from J, leaving 16 bases between them. CDR1 is SGHVS, CDR2 FQNEAQ, per germline. CDR3 amino acids: CASSLGSGTAVNYGYTF. The CDR3 DNA sequence: TGTGCCAGCAGCTTAGGAAGCGGGACGGCTGTTAACTATGGCTACACCTTC.

A few counts support this clone. The V gene is TRBV5-4, the J gene TRBJ1-5; D is unresolved. V was clipped by 4 bases and J by 1 base, with 9 bases between them. CDR1 is SGHNT, CDR2 YYREEE, per germline (reference sequence). The CDR3 contains 14 residues. The chain's CDR3 is CASSPGGSNQPQHF. The CDR3 DNA reads TGTGCCAGCAGCCCGGGCGGGAGCAATCAGCCCCAGCATTTT.

In its sample, this clone was seen a few times. The chain links TRBV14 to TRBJ1-6; D is unresolved. Trimming took off 0 bases at V and 6 bases at J, with 6 bases between the two ends. This CDR3 region has 14 residues. The germline V gene has CDR1 SGHDN and CDR2 FVKESK. The CDR3 sequence: CASSQDYSNSPLHF. The CDR3 bases are TGTGCCAGCAGCCAAGATTACAGTAATTCACCCCTCCACTTT.

The J gene is TRBJ2-7, the V gene TRBV6-5; D uncertain. The V gene lost 9 bases and the J gene lost 0 bases, with 12 bases spanning the gap. This CDR3 region has 13 residues. The germline V gene encodes CDR1 MNHEY and CDR2 SVGAGI. The CDR3 DNA reads TGTGCCAGTAGCCTAATCTTCTCCTACGAGCAGTACTTC. Translated: CASSLIFSYEQYF.

The V gene is TRBV7-7, the J gene TRBJ2-2; 13 nucleotides match TRBD2. The CDR3 extends over 16 amino acids. The junction had 4 bases not matched to a gene; V was cut back by 5 bases and J by 4 bases. Germline CDR1 is SSHAT and CDR2 is FNYEAQ (reference sequence). The CDR3 region is CASSPGLAGPTGELFF. The CDR3 DNA reads TGTGCCAGCAGCCCGGGACTAGCGGGACCCACCGGGGAGCTGTTTTTT.

CDR3 bases: TGTGCTAGTGGTTCGGGACTTCAGTCCCCCACCGGGGAGCTGTTTTTT. Its protein product is CASGSGLQSPTGELFF. The chain employs TRBV12-5 and TRBJ2-2, with D perhaps matching TRBD2 (6 bases). CDR1 is LGHNT, CDR2 FRNRAP, per germline. The CDR3 has 16 residues. V lost 4 bases and J 4 bases, leaving 16 bases between the germline ends. The variable domain in full, with the rest retrieved from reference TRBV12-5 and TRBJ2-2, is DARVTQTPRHKVTEMGQEVTMRCQPILGHNTVFWYRQTMMQGLELLAYFRNRAPLDDSGMPKDRFSAEMPDATLATLKIQPSEPRDSAVYFCASGSGLQSPTGELFFGEGSRLTVL.

A single count supports this clone. The rearrangement links TRBV5-6 to TRBJ1-1; D call uncertain. Germline assignment: CDR1 SGHDT and CDR2 YYEEEE. The CDR3 extends over 14 amino acids. V was shortened by 0 bases and J by 4 bases, with 10 bases between the two germline ends. The CDR3 DNA follows: TGTGCCAGCAGCTTGGGAGGCGGGGTCACTGAAGCTTTCTTT. Amino acid sequence: CASSLGGGVTEAFF.

The chain couples TRBV11-1 to TRBJ2-1; the D gene is possibly TRBD2 (7 bases). Trimming left V 2 bases short and J 4 bases short, with 15 bases between. This CDR3 has 16 amino acids. Per germline, CDR1 SGHAT and CDR2 FQDESV (reference sequence). CDR3 nucleotide sequence: TGTGCCAGCAGCTTAATCGGCGGGGGCCCATACAATGAGCAGTTCTTC. Its translation: CASSLIGGGPYNEQFF.

V and J are TRBV9 and TRBJ2-3, with TRBD2 matching 15 bases. This CDR3 has 18 residues. The V and J ends lost 7 bases and 0 bases, in that order; junction bases with no gene match: 9. Germline lookup yields CDR1 SGDLS and CDR2 YYNGEE. CDR3: CASGKPGLAGGSTDTQYF. In DNA, the CDR3 is TGTGCCAGCGGAAAACCGGGACTAGCGGGGGGAAGCACAGATACGCAGTATTTT.

Only one count was recorded for this clone. The chain is built from TRBV18 and TRBJ1-1; TRBD1 might be the D (6 bases). Germline V gives CDR1 KGHSH, CDR2 LQKENI. The CDR3 loop spans 16 amino acids. V dropped 5 bases and J dropped 1 base, with 17 bases sitting between them. CDR3 bases: TGTGCCAGCTCATCGACACCGGGACAAAAGAACACTGAAGCTTTCTTT. This codes for CASSSTPGQKNTEAFF.

The chain links TRBV29-1 to TRBJ1-3; TRBD1 matches at 9 bases. This CDR3 comprises 15 residues. V lost 7 bases and J lost 0; bases outside the gene matches: 7. Germline V CDR1 and CDR2: SQVTM, ANQGSEA. CDR3 DNA sequence: TGCAGCGGCAGGACAGGGGTCGCCTCTGGAAACACCATATATTTT. It yields the protein CSGRTGVASGNTIYF.

This chain's CDR3 is CAWGDRGNQPQHF. CDR3 bases: TGTGCCTGGGGGGACAGGGGAAATCAGCCCCAGCATTTT. The chain has TRBV30 and TRBJ1-5, with 10 bases matching TRBD1. Germline CDR1 reads GTSNPN; CDR2 reads SVGIG (reference sequence). After removal of 5 bases from V and 4 bases from J, the junction contained 2 bases not matched to a gene. This CDR3 is built from 13 residues. The entire variable domain, with the rest obtained from reference TRBV30 and TRBJ1-5, is as follows: SQTIHQWPATLVQPVGSPLSLECTVEGTSNPNLYWYRQAAGRGLQLLFYSVGIGQISSEVPQNLSASRPQDRQFILSSKKLLLSDSGFYLCAWGDRGNQPQHFGDGTRLSIL.

The J gene is TRBJ1-2, the V gene TRBV19; 11 bases line up with TRBD1. The V gene's germline CDR1 is LNHDA and CDR2 SQIVND (reference sequence). CDR3 length: 16 amino acids. Trimming took 7 bases from V and 3 from J; bases not matched to a gene: 10. This chain's CDR3 is CASTTRTGGAYYGYTF. For the CDR3, the DNA is TGTGCCAGTACCACCAGGACAGGGGGCGCGTACTATGGCTACACCTTC.

The chain is built from TRBV4-2 and TRBJ2-3; D not certain. CDR1 LGHNA and CDR2 YNFKEQ come from the germline V gene. Trimming pared 0 bases from V and 0 bases from J, leaving 13 bases between. The CDR3 runs to 17 residues. This CDR3 reads CASSQDPGIPSTDTQYF. CDR3 coding DNA: TGTGCCAGCAGCCAAGACCCCGGTATCCCTAGCACAGATACGCAGTATTTT.

The V call is TRBV29-1, the J call TRBJ1-2; 8 bases fit TRBD1. Germline values: CDR1 SQVTM, CDR2 ANQGSEA. V shed 7 bases and J 8 bases; nucleotides not matched to a gene: 12. The CDR3 spans 13 residues. CDR3 coding DNA: TGCAGCGCTGTGACCGGGACAGGTGTGGGCTACACCTTC. Its translation: CSAVTGTGVGYTF.